Presented here are 8 T cell receptor beta chains from one specimen sequenced in a study of T cell responses to AZD1222 COVID-19 vaccine. Sequencing used immunoSEQ multiplex PCR; TCRdb keeps in-frame clones, though not all of them. This table has about 120,000 clones, approximately 85% appearing once. Source: peripheral blood, taken on day 0 of MenACWY control vaccination. These receptors were obtained from an adult in good health.

The rearrangement joins TRBV11-3 to TRBJ1-1; the match to TRBD1 covers 12 bases. The V segment lost 5 bases and the J segment 5 bases; nucleotides outside the gene matches: 9. Germline assignment: CDR1 SGHNT and CDR2 YENEEA. The CDR3 runs 16 residues. CDR3 coding DNA: TGTGCCAGCAGCACAGGGGGACAGGGGGCGTATACTGAAGCTTTCTTT. Encoded protein: CASSTGGQGAYTEAFF.

The rearrangement links TRBV6-2 or TRBV6-3 to TRBJ1-5; 8 bases line up with TRBD1. This CDR3 has 15 amino acids. J gave up 7 bases and V 2 bases, and 7 bases lay outside the gene matches. Germline V CDR1 and CDR2: MNHEY, SVGEGT. The CDR3 region is CASSYAGQGIQPQHF. CDR3 sequence (DNA): TGTGCCAGCAGTTACGCCGGACAGGGAATCCAGCCCCAGCATTTT.

This clone occurred a few times. The CDR3 coding sequence is TGTGCCAGCTCACCTTCCGACGGGTATAATTCACCCCTCCACTTT. It translates to CASSPSDGYNSPLHF. This rearrangement joins TRBV18 to TRBJ1-6, with D unresolved. The germline V gene encodes CDR1 KGHSH and CDR2 LQKENI. The CDR3 contains 15 residues. V lost 3 bases to trimming and J lost 4 bases, with 10 bases between them.

This rearrangement joins TRBV4-2 to TRBJ1-3; no firm D call. Germline loops: CDR1 LGHNA, CDR2 YNFKEQ. Trimming cost V 3 bases and J 0 bases, with 15 bases left between them. The CDR3 has 17 amino acids. The CDR3 reads CASSQGFARGSGNTIYF. The CDR3 nucleotides read TGTGCCAGCAGCCAGGGGTTTGCCCGAGGCTCTGGAAACACCATATATTTT.

The genes are TRBV28 and TRBJ1-2, with 9 bases lining up with TRBD1. Germline V CDR1 and CDR2: MDHEN, SYDVKM. The CDR3 runs 14 residues. With 6 bases clipped from V and 5 bases from J, the junction kept 7 bases outside the gene matches. The DNA of the CDR3 is TGTGCCAGCAGGTCATCCGGGACAGGGTATGGCTACACCTTC. As protein: CASRSSGTGYGYTF.

This chain connects TRBV6-2 or TRBV6-3 to TRBJ2-7; 7 bases fit TRBD1. Per the germline V gene, CDR1 is MNHEY and CDR2 is SVGEGT. The V gene end was trimmed by 4 bases and the J gene end by 2 bases; junction bases not matched to a gene: 11. This CDR3 is built from 16 residues. The CDR3 region is CASSSPARDSPYEQYF. For the CDR3, the DNA is TGTGCCAGCAGTTCTCCTGCGAGGGACAGCCCCTACGAGCAGTACTTC.

This clone came up once. The chain combines TRBV5-4 with TRBJ1-1, with 8 bases aligning to TRBD1. V lost 0 bases, J lost 1 base, and 5 bases stayed unmatched. CDR1 and CDR2 from the germline V gene are SGHNT and YYREEE (reference sequence). The CDR3 runs 16 residues. CDR3 in amino acids: CASSLGPDRANTEAFF. Written as DNA, the CDR3 is TGTGCCAGCAGCTTGGGACCGGACAGGGCGAACACTGAAGCTTTCTTT.

The chain uses TRBV18 and TRBJ1-3; D might be TRBD1 (6 bases). The CDR3 sequence is 16 residues long. CDR1 and CDR2 from the germline V gene are KGHSH and LQKENI. V lost 5 bases and J 2 bases, leaving 16 bases between the germline ends. CDR3 bases: TGTGCCAGCTCAAGGGAAACAGGGCTCACTGGAAACACCATATATTTT. Encoded protein: CASSRETGLTGNTIYF.